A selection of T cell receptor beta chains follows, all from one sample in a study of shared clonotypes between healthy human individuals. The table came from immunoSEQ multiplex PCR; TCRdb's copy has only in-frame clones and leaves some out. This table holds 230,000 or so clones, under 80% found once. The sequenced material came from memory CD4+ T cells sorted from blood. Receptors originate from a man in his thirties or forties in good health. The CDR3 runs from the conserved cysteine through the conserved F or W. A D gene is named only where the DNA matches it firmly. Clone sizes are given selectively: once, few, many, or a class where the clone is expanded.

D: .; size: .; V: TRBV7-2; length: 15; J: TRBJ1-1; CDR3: CASSFFGGQNTEAFF; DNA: TGTGCCAGCAGCTTTTTCGGCGGACAGAACACTGAAGCTTTCTTT
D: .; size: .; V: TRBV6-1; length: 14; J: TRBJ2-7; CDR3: CASCPRVSSYEQYF; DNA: TGTGCCAGCTGTCCGCGGGTAAGCTCCTACGAGCAGTACTTC
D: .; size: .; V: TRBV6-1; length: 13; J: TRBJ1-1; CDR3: CASSTSVIPEAFF; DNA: TGTGCCAGCAGTACCTCGGTAATCCCTGAAGCTTTCTTT
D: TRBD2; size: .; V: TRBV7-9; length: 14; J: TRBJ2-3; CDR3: CASGGLAKPDTQYF; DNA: TGTGCCAGCGGAGGACTAGCCAAGCCCGATACGCAGTATTTT
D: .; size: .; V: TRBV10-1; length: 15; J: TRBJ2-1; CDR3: CASSESGTLGDEQFF; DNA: TGCGCCAGCAGTGAGTCGGGGACTCTCGGGGATGAGCAGTTCTTC
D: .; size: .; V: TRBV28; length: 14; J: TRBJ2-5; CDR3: CASSFAGRQETQYF; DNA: TGTGCCAGCAGTTTCGCGGGGCGCCAAGAGACCCAGTACTTC
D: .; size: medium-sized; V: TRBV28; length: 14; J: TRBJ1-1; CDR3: CASSPGALNTEAFF; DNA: TGTGCCAGCAGCCCGGGGGCCTTAAACACTGAAGCTTTCTTT
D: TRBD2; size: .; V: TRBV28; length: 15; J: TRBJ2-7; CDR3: CASTPGGTTSYEQYF; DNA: TGTGCCAGCACACCCGGGGGGACTACCTCCTACGAGCAGTACTTC
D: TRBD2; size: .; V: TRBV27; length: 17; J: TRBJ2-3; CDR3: CASSLRAGVRATDTQYF; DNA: TGTGCCAGCAGTTTAAGAGCGGGAGTCAGAGCGACAGATACGCAGTATTTT
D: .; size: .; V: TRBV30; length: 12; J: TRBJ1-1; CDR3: CAWRDQNTEAFF; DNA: TGTGCCTGGAGAGACCAGAACACTGAAGCTTTCTTT
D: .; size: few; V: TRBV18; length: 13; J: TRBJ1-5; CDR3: CASSPPGLQPQHF; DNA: TGTGCCAGCTCACCACCGGGGTTACAGCCCCAGCATTTT
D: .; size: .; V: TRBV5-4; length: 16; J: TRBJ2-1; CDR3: CASSLGLASGQDEQFF; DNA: TGTGCCAGCAGCTTGGGGCTAGCGAGCGGCCAGGATGAGCAGTTCTTC
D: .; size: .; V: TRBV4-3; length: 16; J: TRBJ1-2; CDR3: CASSQVVRAANYGYTF; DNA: TGCGCCAGCAGCCAAGTTGTGAGGGCTGCTAACTATGGCTACACCTTC
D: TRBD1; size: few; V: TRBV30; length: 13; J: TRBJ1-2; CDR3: CAWRTGSGYGYTF; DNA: TGTGCCTGGAGGACAGGGTCCGGCTATGGCTACACCTTC
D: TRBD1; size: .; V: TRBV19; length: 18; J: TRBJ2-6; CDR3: CASSVSGTAFSGANVLTF; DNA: TGTGCCAGTAGTGTATCCGGGACAGCGTTCTCTGGGGCCAACGTCCTGACTTTC
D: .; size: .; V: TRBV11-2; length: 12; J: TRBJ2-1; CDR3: CASSLAFREQFF; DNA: TGTGCCAGCAGCTTAGCGTTTCGTGAGCAGTTCTTC
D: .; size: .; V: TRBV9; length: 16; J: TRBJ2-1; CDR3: CASSVATDLGYNEQFF; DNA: TGTGCCAGCAGCGTAGCTACCGACTTAGGCTACAATGAGCAGTTCTTC
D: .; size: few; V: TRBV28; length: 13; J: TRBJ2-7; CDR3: CASSRGNSYEQYF; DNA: TGTGCCAGCAGTAGGGGCAATTCCTACGAGCAGTACTTC
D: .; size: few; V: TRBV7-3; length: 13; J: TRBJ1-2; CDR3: CASSENGVSGYTF; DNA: TGTGCCAGCAGCGAAAACGGGGTTTCAGGCTACACCTTC
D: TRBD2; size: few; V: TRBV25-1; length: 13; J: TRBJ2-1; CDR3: CASREGLANEQFF; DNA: TGTGCCAGCAGGGAGGGACTAGCCAATGAGCAGTTCTTC
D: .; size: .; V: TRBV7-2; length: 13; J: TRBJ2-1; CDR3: CASSPENYNEQFF; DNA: TGTGCCAGCAGCCCGGAGAACTACAATGAGCAGTTCTTC
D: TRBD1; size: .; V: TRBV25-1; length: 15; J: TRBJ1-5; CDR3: CASSERQGDNQPQHF; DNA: TGTGCCAGCAGTGAACGACAGGGAGATAATCAGCCCCAGCATTTT
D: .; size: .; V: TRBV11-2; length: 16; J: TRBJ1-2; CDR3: CASSQRMGALGYGYTF; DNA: TGTGCCAGCAGCCAACGTATGGGGGCATTGGGCTATGGCTACACCTTC
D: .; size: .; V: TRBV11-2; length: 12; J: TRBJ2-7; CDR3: CASRGTTYEQYF; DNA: TGTGCCAGCAGGGGGACCACCTACGAGCAGTACTTC
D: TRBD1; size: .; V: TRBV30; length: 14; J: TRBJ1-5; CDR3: CAWKATGDHQPQHF; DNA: TGTGCCTGGAAGGCGACAGGGGATCATCAGCCCCAGCATTTT
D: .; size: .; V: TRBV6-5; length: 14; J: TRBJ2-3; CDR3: CASREGVSTDTQYF; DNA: TGTGCCAGCAGAGAGGGCGTTAGCACAGATACGCAGTATTTT
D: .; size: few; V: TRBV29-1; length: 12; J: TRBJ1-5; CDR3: CSVAGAGQPQHF; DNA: TGCAGCGTTGCGGGGGCTGGTCAGCCCCAGCATTTT
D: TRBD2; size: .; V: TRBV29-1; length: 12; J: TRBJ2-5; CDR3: CSVLTSSETQYF; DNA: TGCAGCGTTCTGACTAGCTCGGAAACCCAGTACTTC
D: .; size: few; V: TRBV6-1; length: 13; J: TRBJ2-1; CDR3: CASSGQIADEQFF; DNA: TGTGCCAGCAGTGGACAGATCGCCGATGAGCAGTTCTTC
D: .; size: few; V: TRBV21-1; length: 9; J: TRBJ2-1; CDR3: CASSKGQFF; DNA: TGTGCCAGCAGCAAGGGGCAGTTCTTC
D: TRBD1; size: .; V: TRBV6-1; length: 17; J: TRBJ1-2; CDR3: CASSVGLWDSLNYGYTF; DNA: TGTGCCAGCAGTGTAGGGTTATGGGACAGCCTTAACTATGGCTACACCTTC
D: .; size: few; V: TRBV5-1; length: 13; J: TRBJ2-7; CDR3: CASSLEVHYEQYF; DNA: TGCGCCAGCAGCTTGGAGGTACACTACGAGCAGTACTTC
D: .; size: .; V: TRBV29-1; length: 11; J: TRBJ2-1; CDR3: CSAQEHNEQFF; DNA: TGCAGCGCCCAAGAACACAATGAGCAGTTCTTC
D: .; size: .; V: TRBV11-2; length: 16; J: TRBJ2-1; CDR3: CASSLDPSAGSGGQFF; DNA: TGTGCCAGCAGCTTAGATCCCTCGGCGGGAAGCGGAGGGCAGTTCTTC
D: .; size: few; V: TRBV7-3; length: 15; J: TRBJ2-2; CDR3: CASSRGRGNTGELFF; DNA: TGTGCCAGCTCCCGGGGCAGGGGAAACACCGGGGAGCTGTTTTTT
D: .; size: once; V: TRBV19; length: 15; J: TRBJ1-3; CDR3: CASTLDRFYGNTIYF; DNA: TGTGCCAGTACTCTAGACCGGTTTTATGGAAACACCATATATTTT
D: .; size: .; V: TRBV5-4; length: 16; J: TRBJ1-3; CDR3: CASSEGGEMTGNTIYF; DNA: TGTGCCAGCAGCGAGGGGGGTGAAATGACTGGAAACACCATATATTTT
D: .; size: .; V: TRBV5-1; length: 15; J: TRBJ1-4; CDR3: CASSGGGPTNEKLFF; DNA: TGCGCCAGCAGCGGCGGGGGGCCAACTAATGAAAAACTGTTTTTT
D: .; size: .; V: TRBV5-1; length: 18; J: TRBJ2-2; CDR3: CASSLSPSGIPNTGELFF; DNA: TGCGCCAGCAGCTTGTCTCCTTCGGGGATCCCGAACACCGGGGAGCTGTTTTTT
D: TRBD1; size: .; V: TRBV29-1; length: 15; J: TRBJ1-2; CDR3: CSVGSLGQLNYGYTF; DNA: TGCAGCGTTGGCTCGTTGGGACAGCTCAACTATGGCTACACCTTC